These T cell receptor beta chains were read from a single sample in a study of blood T cell repertoires in COVID-19. Sequencing used immunoSEQ multiplex PCR; TCRdb keeps in-frame clones, though not all of them. Among about 270,000 clones listed, around 90% were seen once. The specimen was PBMCs or T cells enriched from blood (not recorded which). These TCRs come from a man aged 40-55 years who had been exposed to COVID-19. Each CDR3 is given with its conserved first and last residue.

>TRBV5-1|14|TRBJ1-1
CASSWTGGATEAFF
>TRBV7-9|16|TRBJ2-5
CASSPRGDRRQETQYF
>TRBV16|14|TRBJ2-7
CASSQGGLTYEQYF
>TRBV29-1|12|TRBJ1-2
CSVQAGVYGYTF
>TRBV3-1/TRBV3-2|18|TRBJ2-5
CASIQINTDRETQETQYF
>TRBV13|14|TRBJ1-6
CASSVWTGNSPLHF
>TRBV11-2|14|TRBJ2-2
CASSLDRNTGELFF
>TRBV11-1|14|TRBJ1-3
CASSLRGPGNTIYF
>TRBV6-4|13|TRBJ2-3
CASSDSGLSTQYF
>TRBV7-2|12|TRBJ1-2
CASSLTGAGYTF
>TRBV9|15|TRBJ1-1
CASSVAPGIRSEAFF
>TRBV20-1|12|TRBJ2-3
CSASAGADTQYF
>TRBV6-5|13|TRBJ2-7
CASSYVRGNEQYF
>TRBV7-9|12|TRBJ2-7
CASSSWRYEQYF
>TRBV9|16|TRBJ2-2
CASSAQTAPNTGELFF
>TRBV11-2|13|TRBJ2-7
CASRLASGDRNYF
>TRBV19|13|TRBJ2-6
CASAVSGANVLTF
>TRBV5-6|14|TRBJ1-2
CASTQGQGNYGYTF
>TRBV4-3|18|TRBJ2-1
CASSQEISGSLTYNEQFF
>TRBV10-2|13|TRBJ2-3
CASSDQGTDTQYF
>TRBV30|12|TRBJ2-4
CAWSDQGYIQYF
>TRBV27|15|TRBJ2-5
CASSLSGPQGETQYF
>TRBV7-2|17|TRBJ2-1
CASSPRASGSLMYEQFF
>TRBV6-2/TRBV6-3|14|TRBJ2-3
CASSFESGRDTQYF
>TRBV6-1|16|TRBJ1-1
CASSERGDRLNTEAFF
>TRBV5-4|14|TRBJ1-3
CASSLDSTGNTIYF
>TRBV30|12|TRBJ1-2
CAWKVRAYGYTF
>TRBV19|15|TRBJ2-1
CASSIAPAGNNEQFF
>TRBV3-1/TRBV3-2|12|TRBJ2-1
CASSQAGGEQFF
>TRBV9|15|TRBJ1-5
CASSVGQGNIEPQHF
>TRBV19|15|TRBJ2-5
CASSTLAGRWKTQYF
>TRBV27|15|TRBJ1-4
CASYDPGQGNEKLFF
>TRBV9|12|TRBJ2-7
CASSPQTGEQYF
>TRBV6-5|14|TRBJ1-5
CASSRDRGNQPQHF
>TRBV9|13|TRBJ1-2
CASSSGLSYGYTF
>TRBV5-1|13|TRBJ1-1
CASSPGELDEAFF